This TCR beta chain was identified in a study of blood T cell repertoires in COVID-19. Study overall: Samples representing acute and convalescent COVID-19 were sourced from the United States, Italy and Spain. Nucleic acid was either cDNA or gDNA, and it came from T cells, B-cell-depleted T cells, or PBMCs.

In the original workflow: From reference gene primer amplification, estimates of nucleated cell counts were derived. The assay was immunoSEQ multiplex PCR, and TCRdb's table has in-frame clones only and misses some. V and J calls and clone size are given by that table; D and trimming were obtained from the DNA. Among approximately 150,000 clones listed, 87% were seen once. The sample was peripheral blood. The sequence was obtained from a human donor in a cohort sampled during active COVID-19.

The CDR3 DNA reads TGTGCCACCAGTGATGGCAGGGTCCGGAACACTGAAGCTTTCTTT. As protein: CATSDGRVRNTEAFF. The J gene is TRBJ1-1, the V gene TRBV24-1; D is perhaps TRBD1 (5 bases). The CDR3 sequence is 15 residues long. V dropped 3 bases and J dropped 1 base, with 11 bases sitting between them. CDR1 and CDR2 from the germline V gene are KGHDR and SFDVKD.